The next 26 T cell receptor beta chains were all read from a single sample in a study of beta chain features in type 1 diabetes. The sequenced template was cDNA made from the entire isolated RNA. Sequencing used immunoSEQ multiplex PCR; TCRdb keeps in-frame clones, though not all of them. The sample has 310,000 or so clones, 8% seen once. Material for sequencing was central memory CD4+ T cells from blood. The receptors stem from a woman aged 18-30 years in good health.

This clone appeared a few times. CDR3 amino acids: CASNGARTGGQPQHF. CDR3 coding DNA: TGTGCCAGCAACGGCGCGCGGACAGGGGGACAGCCCCAGCATTTT. The genes are TRBV6-1 and TRBJ1-5, with 10 bases lining up with TRBD1. Germline V lookup: CDR1 MNHNS, CDR2 SASEGT. The trim removed 7 bases at V and 7 bases at J, leaving 10 bases unmatched. The CDR3 runs to 15 residues.

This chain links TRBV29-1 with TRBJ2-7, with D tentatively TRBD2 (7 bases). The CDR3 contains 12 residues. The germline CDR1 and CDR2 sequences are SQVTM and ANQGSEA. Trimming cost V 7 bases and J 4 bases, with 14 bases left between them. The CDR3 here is CSAQGGDYEQYF. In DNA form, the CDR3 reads TGCAGCGCCCAAGGGGGGGATTACGAGCAGTACTTC.

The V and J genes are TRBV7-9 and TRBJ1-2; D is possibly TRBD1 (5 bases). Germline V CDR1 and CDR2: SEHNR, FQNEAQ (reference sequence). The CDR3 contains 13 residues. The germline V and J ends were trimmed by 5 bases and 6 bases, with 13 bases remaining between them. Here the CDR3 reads CASSQDTLNGYTF. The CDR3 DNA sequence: TGTGCCAGCAGCCAGGACACCTTAAATGGCTACACCTTC.

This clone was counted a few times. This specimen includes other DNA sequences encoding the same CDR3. Written as DNA, the CDR3 is TGTGCCAGCACCTCCATATCCGGCAGGGGGGCCACCGGGGAGCTGTTTTTT. Translated: CASTSISGRGATGELFF. V usage is TRBV25-1 and J usage is TRBJ2-2; D might be TRBD1 (7 bases). The CDR3 has 17 amino acids. V was clipped by 7 bases and J by 4 bases, with 22 bases between them. Per germline, CDR1 MGHDK and CDR2 SYGVNS.

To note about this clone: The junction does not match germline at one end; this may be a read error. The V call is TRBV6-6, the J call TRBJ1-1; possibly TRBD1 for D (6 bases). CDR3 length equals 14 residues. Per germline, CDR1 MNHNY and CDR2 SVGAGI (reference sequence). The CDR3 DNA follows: TGTGCCAGCAGATCACCGGGACAAGGGGGGATATACCGCTTT. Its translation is CASRSPGQGGIYRF.

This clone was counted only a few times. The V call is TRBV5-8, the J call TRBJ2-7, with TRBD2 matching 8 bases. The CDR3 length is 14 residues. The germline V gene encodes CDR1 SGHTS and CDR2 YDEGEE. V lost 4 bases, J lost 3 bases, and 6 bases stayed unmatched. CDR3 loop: CASSPAGGGYEQYF. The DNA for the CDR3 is TGTGCCAGCAGCCCCGCGGGGGGAGGCTACGAGCAGTACTTC.

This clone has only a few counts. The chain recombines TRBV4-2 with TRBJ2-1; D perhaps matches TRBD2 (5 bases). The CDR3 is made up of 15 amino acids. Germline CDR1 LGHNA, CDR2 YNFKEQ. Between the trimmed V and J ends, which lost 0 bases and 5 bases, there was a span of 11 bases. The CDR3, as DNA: TGTGCCAGCAGCCAAGAGTCGTTCGGGAACAATGAGCAGTTCTTC. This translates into CASSQESFGNNEQFF.

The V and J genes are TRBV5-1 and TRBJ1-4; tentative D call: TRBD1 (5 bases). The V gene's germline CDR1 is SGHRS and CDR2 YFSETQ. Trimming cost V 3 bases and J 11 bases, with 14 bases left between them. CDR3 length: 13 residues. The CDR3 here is CASSSGDVGKLFF. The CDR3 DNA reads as TGCGCCAGCAGCTCTGGGGACGTCGGGAAACTGTTTTTT.

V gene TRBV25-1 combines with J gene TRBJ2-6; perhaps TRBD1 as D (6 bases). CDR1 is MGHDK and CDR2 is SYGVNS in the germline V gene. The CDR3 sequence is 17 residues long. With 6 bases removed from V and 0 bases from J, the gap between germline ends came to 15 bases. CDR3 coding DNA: TGTGCCAGCAGGCAACAGGGTCAGCACTCTGGGGCCAACGTCCTGACTTTC. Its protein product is CASRQQGQHSGANVLTF.

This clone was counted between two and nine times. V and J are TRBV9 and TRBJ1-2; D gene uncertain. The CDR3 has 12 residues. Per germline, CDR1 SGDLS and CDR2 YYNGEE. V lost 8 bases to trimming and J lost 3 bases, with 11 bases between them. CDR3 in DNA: TGTGCCAGTAAAGGCAGCGACTATGGCTACACCTTC. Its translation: CASKGSDYGYTF.

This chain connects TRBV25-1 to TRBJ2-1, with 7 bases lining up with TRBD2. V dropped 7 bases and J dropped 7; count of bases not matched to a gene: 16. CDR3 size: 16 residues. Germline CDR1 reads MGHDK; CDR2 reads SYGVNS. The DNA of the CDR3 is TGTGCCAGCAACCCTCGATGGGGGAGGGCCAGGAATGAGCAGTTCTTC. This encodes CASNPRWGRARNEQFF.

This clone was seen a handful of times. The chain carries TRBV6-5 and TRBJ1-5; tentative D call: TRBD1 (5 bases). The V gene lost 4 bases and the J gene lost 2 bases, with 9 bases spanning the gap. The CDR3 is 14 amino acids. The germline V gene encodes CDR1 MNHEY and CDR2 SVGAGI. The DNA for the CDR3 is TGTGCCAGCAGTTCCGAGACAGGCAATCAGCCCCAGCATTTT. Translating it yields CASSSETGNQPQHF.

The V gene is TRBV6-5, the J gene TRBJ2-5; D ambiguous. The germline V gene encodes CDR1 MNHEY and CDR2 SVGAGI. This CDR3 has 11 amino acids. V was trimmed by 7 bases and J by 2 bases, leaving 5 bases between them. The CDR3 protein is CASKMQETQYF. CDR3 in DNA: TGTGCCAGCAAGATGCAAGAGACCCAGTACTTC.

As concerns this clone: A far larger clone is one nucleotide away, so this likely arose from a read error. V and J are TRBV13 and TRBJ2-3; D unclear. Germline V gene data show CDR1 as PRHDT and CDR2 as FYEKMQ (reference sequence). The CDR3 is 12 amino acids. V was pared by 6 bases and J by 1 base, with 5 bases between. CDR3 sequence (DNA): TGTGCCAGCAGTCGGCGCACAGATACGCAGTATTTT. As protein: CASSRRTDTQYF.

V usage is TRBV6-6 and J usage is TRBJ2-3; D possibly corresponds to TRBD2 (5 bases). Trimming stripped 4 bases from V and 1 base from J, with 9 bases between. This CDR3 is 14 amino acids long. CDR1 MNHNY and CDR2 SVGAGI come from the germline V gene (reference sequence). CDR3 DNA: TGTGCCAGCAGTTTAGAGGGAGGCACAGATACGCAGTATTTT. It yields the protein CASSLEGGTDTQYF.

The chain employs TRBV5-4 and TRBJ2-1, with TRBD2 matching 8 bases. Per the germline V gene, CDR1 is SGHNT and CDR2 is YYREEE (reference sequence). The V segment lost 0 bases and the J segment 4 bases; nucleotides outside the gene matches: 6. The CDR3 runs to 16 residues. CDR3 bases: TGTGCCAGCAGCTTGGCCGGGGGGGCCGGGTACAATGAGCAGTTCTTC. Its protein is CASSLAGGAGYNEQFF.

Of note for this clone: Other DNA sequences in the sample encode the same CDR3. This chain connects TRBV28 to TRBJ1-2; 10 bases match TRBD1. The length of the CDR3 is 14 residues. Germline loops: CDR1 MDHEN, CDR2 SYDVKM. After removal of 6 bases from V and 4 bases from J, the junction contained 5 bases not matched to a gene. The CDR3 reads CASSQGQGSYGYTF. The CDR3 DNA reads TGTGCCAGCAGCCAGGGACAGGGGAGCTATGGCTACACCTTC.

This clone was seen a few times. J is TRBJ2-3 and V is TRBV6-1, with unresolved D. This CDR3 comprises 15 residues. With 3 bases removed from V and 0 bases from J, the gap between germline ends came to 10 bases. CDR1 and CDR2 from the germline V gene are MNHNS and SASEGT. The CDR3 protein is CASSDLAASTDTQYF. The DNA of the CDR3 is TGTGCCAGCAGTGATTTAGCAGCTAGCACAGATACGCAGTATTTT.

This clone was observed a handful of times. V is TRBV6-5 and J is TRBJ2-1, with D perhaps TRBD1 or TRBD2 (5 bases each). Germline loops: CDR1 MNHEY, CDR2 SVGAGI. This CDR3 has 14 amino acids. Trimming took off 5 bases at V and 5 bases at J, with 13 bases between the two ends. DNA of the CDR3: TGTGCCAGCAGTCAACGGGGCGAGAACAATGAGCAGTTCTTC. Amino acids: CASSQRGENNEQFF.

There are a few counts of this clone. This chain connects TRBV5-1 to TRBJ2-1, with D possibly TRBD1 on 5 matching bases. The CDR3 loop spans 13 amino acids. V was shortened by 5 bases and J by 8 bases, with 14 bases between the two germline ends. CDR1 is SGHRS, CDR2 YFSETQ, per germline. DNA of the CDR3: TGCGCCAGCAGAATCCAGGGCCCCGATGAGCAGTTCTTC. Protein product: CASRIQGPDEQFF.

The CDR3 nucleotides are TGCGCCAGCAGCCAAGAGTCTAGCGGGCAAGAGACCCAGTACTTC. As protein: CASSQESSGQETQYF. The chain has TRBV4-3 and TRBJ2-5, with 8 bases matching TRBD2. CDR1 is LGHNA, CDR2 YSLEER, per germline. Trimming removed 0 bases from V and 2 bases from J; junction bases left unmatched: 2. The CDR3 has 15 amino acids.

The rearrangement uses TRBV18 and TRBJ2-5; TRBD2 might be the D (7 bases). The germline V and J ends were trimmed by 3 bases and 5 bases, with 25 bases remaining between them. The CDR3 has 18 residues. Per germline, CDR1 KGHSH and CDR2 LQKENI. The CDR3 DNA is TGTGCCAGCTCACCCCGCGGGGGCAATCCCCCTTCCATGGAGACCCAGTACTTC. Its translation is CASSPRGGNPPSMETQYF.

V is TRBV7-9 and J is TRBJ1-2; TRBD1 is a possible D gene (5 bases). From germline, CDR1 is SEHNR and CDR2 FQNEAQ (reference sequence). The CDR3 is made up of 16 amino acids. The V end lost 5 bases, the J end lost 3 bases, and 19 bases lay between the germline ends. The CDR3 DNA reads TGTGCCAGCAGCCCCATGGGCAGGGCAGGCGACTATGGCTACACCTTC. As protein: CASSPMGRAGDYGYTF.

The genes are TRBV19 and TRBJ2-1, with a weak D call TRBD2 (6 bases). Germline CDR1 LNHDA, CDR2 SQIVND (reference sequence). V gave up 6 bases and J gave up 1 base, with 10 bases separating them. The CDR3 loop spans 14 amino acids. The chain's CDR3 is CASRLAQSYNEQFF. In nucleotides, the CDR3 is TGTGCCAGTAGGCTAGCGCAATCCTACAATGAGCAGTTCTTC.

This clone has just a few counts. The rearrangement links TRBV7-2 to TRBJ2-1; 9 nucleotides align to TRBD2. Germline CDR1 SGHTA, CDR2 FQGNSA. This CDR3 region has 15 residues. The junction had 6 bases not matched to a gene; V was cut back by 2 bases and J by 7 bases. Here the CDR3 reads CASSLTSGWNNEQFF. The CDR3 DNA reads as TGTGCCAGCAGCTTAACTAGCGGGTGGAATAATGAGCAGTTCTTC.

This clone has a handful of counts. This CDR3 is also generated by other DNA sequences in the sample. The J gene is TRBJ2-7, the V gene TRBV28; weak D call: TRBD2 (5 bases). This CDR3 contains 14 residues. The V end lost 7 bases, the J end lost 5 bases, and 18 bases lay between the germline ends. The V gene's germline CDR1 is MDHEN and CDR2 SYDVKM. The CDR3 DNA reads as TGTGCCAGCACTTCGGCTAGCTGGATCCACGAGCAGTACTTC. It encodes CASTSASWIHEQYF.